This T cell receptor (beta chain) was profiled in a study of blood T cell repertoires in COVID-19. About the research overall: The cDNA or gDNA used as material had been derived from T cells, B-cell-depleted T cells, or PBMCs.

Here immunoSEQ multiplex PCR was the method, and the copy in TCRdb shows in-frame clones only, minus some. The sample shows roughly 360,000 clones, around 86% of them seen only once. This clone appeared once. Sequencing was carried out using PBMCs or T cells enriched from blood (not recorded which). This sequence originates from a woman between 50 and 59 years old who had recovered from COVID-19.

The CDR3 DNA is TGTGTCCCAAAGGCAGGCAATAACTATGGCTACACCTTC. The encoded protein is CVPKAGNNYGYTF. This chain connects TRBV19 to TRBJ1-2; no clear D gene. CDR3 size: 13 residues. Germline CDR1 and CDR2: LNHDA and SQIVND (reference sequence).